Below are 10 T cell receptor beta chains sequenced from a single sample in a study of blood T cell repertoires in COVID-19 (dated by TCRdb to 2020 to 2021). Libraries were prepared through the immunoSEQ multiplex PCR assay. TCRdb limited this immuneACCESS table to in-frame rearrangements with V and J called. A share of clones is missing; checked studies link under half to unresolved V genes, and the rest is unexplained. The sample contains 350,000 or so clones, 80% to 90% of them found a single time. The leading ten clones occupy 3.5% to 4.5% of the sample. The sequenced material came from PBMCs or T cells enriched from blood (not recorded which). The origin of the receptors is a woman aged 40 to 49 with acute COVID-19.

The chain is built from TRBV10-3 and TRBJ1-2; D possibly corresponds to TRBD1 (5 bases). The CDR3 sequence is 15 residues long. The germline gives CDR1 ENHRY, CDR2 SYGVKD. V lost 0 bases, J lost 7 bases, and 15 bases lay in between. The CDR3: CAISESGRAPGGYTF. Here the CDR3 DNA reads TGTGCCATCAGTGAGTCGGGCAGGGCGCCAGGTGGCTACACCTTC.

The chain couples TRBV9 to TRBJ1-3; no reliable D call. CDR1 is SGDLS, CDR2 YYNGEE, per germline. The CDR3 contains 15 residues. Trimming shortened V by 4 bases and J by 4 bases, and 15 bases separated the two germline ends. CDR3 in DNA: TGTGCCAGCAGCCCGGACGGGAGTGCGGGAAACACCATATATTTT. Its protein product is CASSPDGSAGNTIYF.

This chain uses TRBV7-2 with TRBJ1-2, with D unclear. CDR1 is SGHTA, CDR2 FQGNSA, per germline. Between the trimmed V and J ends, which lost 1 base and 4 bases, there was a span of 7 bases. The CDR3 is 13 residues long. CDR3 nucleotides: TGTGCCAGCAGCTTAGGGCAAAGCTATGGCTACACCTTC. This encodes CASSLGQSYGYTF.

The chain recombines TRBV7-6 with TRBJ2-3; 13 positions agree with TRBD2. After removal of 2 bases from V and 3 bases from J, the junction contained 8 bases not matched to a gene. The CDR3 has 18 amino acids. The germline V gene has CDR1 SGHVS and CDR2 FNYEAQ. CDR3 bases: TGTGCCAGCAGCTTACGACTAGCGGGAGGTTGGGGAACAGATACGCAGTATTTT. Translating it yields CASSLRLAGGWGTDTQYF.

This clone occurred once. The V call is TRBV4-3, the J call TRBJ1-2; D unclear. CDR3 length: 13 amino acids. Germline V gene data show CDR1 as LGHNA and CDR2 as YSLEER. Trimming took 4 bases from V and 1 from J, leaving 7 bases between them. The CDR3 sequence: CASSPQDNYGYTF. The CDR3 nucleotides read TGCGCCAGCAGCCCTCAGGATAACTATGGCTACACCTTC.

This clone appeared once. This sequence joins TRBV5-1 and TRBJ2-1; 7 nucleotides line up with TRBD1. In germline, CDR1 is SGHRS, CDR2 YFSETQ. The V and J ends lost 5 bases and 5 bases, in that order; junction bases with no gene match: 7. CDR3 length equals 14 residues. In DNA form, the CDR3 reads TGCGCCAGCAGGATGGCGACAGGGAACAATGAGCAGTTCTTC. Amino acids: CASRMATGNNEQFF.

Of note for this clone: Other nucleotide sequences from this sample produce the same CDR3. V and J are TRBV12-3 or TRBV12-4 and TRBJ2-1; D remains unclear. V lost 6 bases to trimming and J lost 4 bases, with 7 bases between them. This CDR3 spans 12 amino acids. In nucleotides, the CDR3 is TGTGCCAGCAGCCCCCCTTACAATGAGCAGTTCTTC. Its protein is CASSPPYNEQFF.

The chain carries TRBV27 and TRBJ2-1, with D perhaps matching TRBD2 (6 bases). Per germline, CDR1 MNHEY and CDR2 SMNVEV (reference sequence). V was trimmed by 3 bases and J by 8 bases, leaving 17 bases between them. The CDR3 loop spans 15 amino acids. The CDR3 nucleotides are TGTGCCAGCAGTTTCAGAGCGGGTAAAGTCTATGAGCAGTTCTTC. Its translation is CASSFRAGKVYEQFF.

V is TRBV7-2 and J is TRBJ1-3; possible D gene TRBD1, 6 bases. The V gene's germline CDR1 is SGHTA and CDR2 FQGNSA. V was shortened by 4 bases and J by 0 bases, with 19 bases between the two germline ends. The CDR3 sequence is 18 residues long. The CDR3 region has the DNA TGTGCCAGCAGCTCGCCGGGGCTGGTGGGGGCCTCTGGAAACACCATATATTTT. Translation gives CASSSPGLVGASGNTIYF.

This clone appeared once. The CDR3 coding sequence is TGTGCCAGCTCACCAATGCCTAGCGGGGTCTACGAGCAGTACTTC. The encoded protein is CASSPMPSGVYEQYF. The rearrangement links TRBV18 to TRBJ2-7; 9 bases are shared with TRBD2. Trimming took 2 bases from V and 3 from J; bases not matched to a gene: 5. Germline V gene data show CDR1 as KGHSH and CDR2 as LQKENI. This CDR3 is 15 amino acids long.